The table lists the clone carrying this TCR beta chain with a few counts. Its antigen is undetermined. The data stem from a study of T cells after yellow fever vaccination. The overall study: In the case of low-cell-number fractions, SMART-Seq v4 Ultra Low Input was used for preparation.

This CDR3 has 14 residues. Trimming cost V 5 bases and J 5 bases, with 12 bases left between them. Germline V lookup: CDR1 SEHNR, CDR2 FQNEAQ (reference sequence). Overall study findings and caveats: Contaminants from the bulk population, in the form of abundant clonotypes, could be found in FACS-sorted repertoires. Weaker overall, the secondary response nonetheless peaked faster (day 5 versus 15).

Template switching with 5'RACE generated the TCR cDNA and added a universal primer site and UMIs. MiXCR, run by TCRdb on the 5' RACE reads, gives a single entry per CDR3 protein. The sample carries about 310,000 distinct CDR3 sequences, approximately 3.9% recorded once. The V call is TRBV7-9, the J call TRBJ1-4; maybe TRBD1 (6 bases). The specimen was PBMCs, collected on the day of the yellow fever booster vaccination. This TCR came from a man between 18 and 35 years old who received the YFV17D yellow fever vaccine. CDR3 sequence (DNA): TGTGCCAGCAGCCCACAGGGAGTGAATGAAAAACTGTTTTTT. Amino acids: CASSPQGVNEKLFF.